The 26 T cell receptor beta chains below all came from one sample that was sequenced in a study of T cell responses to AZD1222 COVID-19 vaccine. Sequencing used immunoSEQ multiplex PCR; TCRdb keeps in-frame clones, though not all of them. Altogether tens of thousands of clones are present, over 75% being singletons, with the ten largest covering roughly 25%. Specimen: peripheral blood, collected 28 days after the second AZD1222 dose. The source of these receptors is an adult who received the AZD1222 COVID-19 vaccine.

This chain links TRBV5-1 with TRBJ2-2; maybe TRBD2 (6 bases). V was shortened by 3 bases and J by 6 bases, with 9 bases between the two germline ends. CDR3 length: 13 residues. Germline loops: CDR1 SGHRS, CDR2 YFSETQ. The DNA of the CDR3 is TGCGCCAGCAGCTCAGGGACTGCCGGGGAGCTGTTTTTT. Translated: CASSSGTAGELFF.

The V and J genes are TRBV7-9 and TRBJ1-4, with TRBD1 identical over 7 bases. V was clipped by 5 bases and J by 5 bases; unmatched bases: 14. Germline-derived CDR1 and CDR2 are SEHNR and FQNEAQ (reference sequence). This CDR3 region has 17 residues. The CDR3 sequence is CASSPWDRSNTNEKLFF. CDR3 coding DNA: TGTGCCAGCAGCCCCTGGGACAGATCGAACACCAATGAAAAACTGTTTTTT.

The chain combines TRBV19 with TRBJ1-2; 8 nucleotides line up with TRBD1. The CDR3 sequence is 16 residues long. V lost 6 bases and J lost 4; bases outside the gene matches: 13. The V gene's germline CDR1 is LNHDA and CDR2 SQIVND (reference sequence). This chain's CDR3 is CASRKIRTGPVYGYTF. DNA for the CDR3: TGTGCCAGTAGGAAAATTCGGACAGGGCCAGTCTATGGCTACACCTTC. Full variable domain (missing parts from reference TRBV19 and TRBJ1-2): DGGITQSPKYLFRKEGQNVTLSCEQNLNHDAMYWYRQDPGQGLRLIYYSQIVNDFQKGDIAEGYSVSREKKESFPLTVTSAQKNPTAFYLCASRKIRTGPVYGYTFGSGTRLTVV.

V is TRBV12-3 or TRBV12-4 and J is TRBJ1-2; D possibly corresponds to TRBD1 (5 bases). Trimming stripped 1 base from V and 9 bases from J, with 6 bases between. The CDR3 length is 11 residues. CDR3 coding DNA: TGTGCCAGCAGTTTAGGGGACCGCTACACCTTC. Its translation is CASSLGDRYTF.

The chain carries TRBV3-1 (or the pseudogene TRBV3-2) and TRBJ1-5; D is undetermined. V lost 2 bases and J lost 5, with 13 bases in between. The CDR3 has 15 amino acids. CDR1 and CDR2 (germline): LGHDT, YNNKEL (reference sequence). This CDR3 reads CASSQMAGIHQPQHF. The CDR3 nucleotides are TGTGCCAGCAGCCAAATGGCAGGAATTCATCAGCCCCAGCATTTT.

The chain carries TRBV6-5 and TRBJ2-5, with D perhaps assigned TRBD1 or TRBD2 (5 bases each). The CDR3 has 14 residues. Germline assignment: CDR1 MNHEY and CDR2 SVGAGI. V was pared by 7 bases and J by 0 bases, with 12 bases between. CDR3 region: CASNLGTHQETQYF. DNA for the CDR3: TGTGCCAGCAACCTCGGGACCCACCAAGAGACCCAGTACTTC.

This chain uses TRBV7-2 with TRBJ2-3, with 7 bases matching TRBD1. The V gene end was trimmed by 4 bases and the J gene end by 1 base; junction bases not matched to a gene: 5. The CDR3 covers 15 residues. The germline gives CDR1 SGHTA, CDR2 FQGNSA. The CDR3 DNA is TGTGCCAGCAGCTATGGGACAGCTCGCACAGATACGCAGTATTTT. It is translated as CASSYGTARTDTQYF. Variable domain in full (rest from reference TRBV7-2 and TRBJ2-3): GAGVSQSPSNKVTEKGKDVELRCDPISGHTALYWYRQSLGQGLEFLIYFQGNSAPDKSGLPSDRFSAERTGGSVSTLTIQRTQQEDSAVYLCASSYGTARTDTQYFGPGTRLTVL.

CDR3 loop: CASSLDLRTGPSKLFF. In DNA, the CDR3 is TGTGCCAGCAGTTTAGATCTTAGGACAGGGCCATCTAAACTGTTTTTT. The genes are TRBV28 and TRBJ1-4; 8 nucleotides agree with TRBD1. This CDR3 region has 16 residues. Germline CDR1 reads MDHEN; CDR2 reads SYDVKM. With V trimmed by 2 bases and J by 11 bases, 13 bases remained unmatched.

The chain uses TRBV6-5 and TRBJ1-1, with D possibly TRBD1 on 6 matching bases. CDR1 and CDR2 (germline): MNHEY, SVGAGI. Between the trimmed V and J ends, which lost 8 bases and 1 base, there was a span of 17 bases. The CDR3 loop spans 15 amino acids. The CDR3 nucleotides are TGTGCCAGCCGCGTGGGCAGGGGAGGGAACACTGAAGCTTTCTTT. Protein: CASRVGRGGNTEAFF.

The chain links TRBV27 to TRBJ1-6; TRBD1 aligns across 7 bases. Germline trimming cut 6 bases from V and 4 bases from J; bases unmatched to any gene: 9. CDR3 length equals 16 residues. The V gene's germline CDR1 is MNHEY and CDR2 SMNVEV (reference sequence). The DNA of the CDR3 is TGTGCCAGCAGCCTTAACCCGGGACAGTATAATTCACCCCTCCACTTT. Amino acid sequence: CASSLNPGQYNSPLHF.

In DNA form, the CDR3 reads TGTGCTAGTGGTTTGGTCGACGGAAGGAGGGACTACGAGCAGTACTTC. This codes for CASGLVDGRRDYEQYF. The gene calls are TRBV12-5 and TRBJ2-7; possible D gene TRBD2, 6 bases. This CDR3 contains 16 residues. Trimming stripped 0 bases from V and 3 bases from J, with 15 bases between. Germline V lookup: CDR1 LGHNT, CDR2 FRNRAP.

The genes are TRBV15 and TRBJ2-3; D might be TRBD2 (6 bases). Germline assignment: CDR1 LNHNV and CDR2 YYDKDF (reference sequence). The CDR3 totals 15 residues. Trimming stripped 1 base from V and 1 base from J, with 9 bases between. The CDR3 loop reads CATSRVPSGTDTQYF. CDR3 DNA sequence: TGTGCCACCAGCAGAGTCCCTAGCGGCACAGATACGCAGTATTTT.

The chain joins TRBV30 to TRBJ2-5; 7 positions match TRBD2. CDR3 length equals 17 residues. With 0 bases clipped from V and 7 bases from J, the junction kept 17 bases outside the gene matches. Germline lookup yields CDR1 GTSNPN and CDR2 SVGIG (reference sequence). CDR3 nucleotides: TGTGCCTGGAGTGTAGGAGGTTGGGGGGAGGGGCGCAGGACCCAGTACTTC. Amino acids: CAWSVGGWGEGRRTQYF.

The rearrangement uses TRBV30 and TRBJ1-3, with D maybe TRBD1 (5 bases). The CDR3 has 13 residues. Germline values: CDR1 GTSNPN, CDR2 SVGIG (reference sequence). CDR3 loop: CASAGGNRNTIYF. CDR3 nucleotides: TGTGCTTCTGCCGGGGGGAACAGAAACACCATATATTTT.

The chain has TRBV29-1 and TRBJ1-1; D gene uncertain. The germline V gene encodes CDR1 SQVTM and CDR2 ANQGSEA. The CDR3 has 11 amino acids. V lost 7 bases and J lost 5, with 11 bases in between. The CDR3 protein is CSGEERTEAFF. In DNA, the CDR3 is TGCAGCGGTGAGGAGCGTACTGAAGCTTTCTTT.

The rearrangement uses TRBV7-6 and TRBJ2-7, with D maybe TRBD2 (5 bases). Trimming removed 1 base from V and 7 bases from J, with 17 bases in between. There are 15 residues in the CDR3. Germline V gene lookup returns CDR1 SGHVS and CDR2 FNYEAQ. CDR3 loop: CASSLGGYPPAEQYF. The CDR3, as DNA: TGTGCCAGCAGCTTAGGAGGGTACCCCCCCGCGGAGCAGTACTTC.

The rearrangement links TRBV18 to TRBJ2-7; D ambiguous. In germline, CDR1 is KGHSH, CDR2 LQKENI. V gave up 0 bases and J gave up 0 bases, with 9 bases separating them. The CDR3 runs 15 residues. The CDR3 nucleotides are TGTGCCAGCTCACCACCGGGCCGTTCCTCCTACGAGCAGTACTTC. It encodes CASSPPGRSSYEQYF.

V usage is TRBV5-1 and J usage is TRBJ2-7; tentatively, D is TRBD2 (5 bases). V was pared by 4 bases and J by 11 bases, with 19 bases between. In germline, CDR1 is SGHRS, CDR2 YFSETQ. The CDR3 loop spans 13 amino acids. CDR3 region: CASSPPGDPLKYF. The CDR3 nucleotides are TGCGCCAGCAGCCCACCCGGGGATCCTCTGAAGTACTTC.

The genes are TRBV7-9 and TRBJ2-7; tentatively, D is TRBD2 (6 bases). Trimming left V 3 bases short and J 1 base short, with 7 bases between. The CDR3 is made up of 13 amino acids. Germline assignment: CDR1 SEHNR and CDR2 FQNEAQ (reference sequence). The DNA for the CDR3 is TGTGCCAGCAGCTTTAGCGGATCCTACGAGCAGTACTTC. This sequence encodes CASSFSGSYEQYF. The full variable domain, its missing parts supplied by reference TRBV7-9 and TRBJ2-7, is DTGVSQNPRHKITKRGQNVTFRCDPISEHNRLYWYRQTLGQGPEFLTYFQNEAQLEKSRLLSDRFSAERPKGSFSTLEIQRTEQGDSAMYLCASSFSGSYEQYFGPGTRLTVT.

This clone was seen a few times. The chain links TRBV27 to TRBJ1-2; D is possibly TRBD1 (5 bases). V was pared by 0 bases and J by 2 bases, with 13 bases between. The CDR3 length is 16 residues. Germline V CDR1 and CDR2: MNHEY, SMNVEV (reference sequence). CDR3 nucleotides: TGTGCCAGCAGTTTATCACGGGACCCTTTAAACTATGGCTACACCTTC. Amino acid sequence: CASSLSRDPLNYGYTF.

There are a few counts of this clone. The chain has TRBV6-5 and TRBJ2-7, with 8 bases fitting TRBD1. The CDR3 runs 14 residues. The ends lost 5 bases at V and 4 bases at J; junction bases unmatched: 7. Germline loops: CDR1 MNHEY, CDR2 SVGAGI. In nucleotides, the CDR3 is TGTGCCAGCAGTCCCGGGACAGGCCGGTACGAGCAGTACTTC. It encodes CASSPGTGRYEQYF.

The V call is TRBV7-8, the J call TRBJ2-1; D gene ambiguous. Germline V gene sequence: CDR1 SGHVS, CDR2 FQNEAQ. The CDR3 spans 15 residues. The germline V and J ends were trimmed by 0 bases and 0 bases, with 6 bases remaining between them. The CDR3 protein is CASSLAGSSYNEQFF. CDR3 in DNA: TGTGCCAGCAGCTTAGCCGGCTCCTCCTACAATGAGCAGTTCTTC.

In DNA, the CDR3 is TGTGCCACCAGCAGACCTTGGTCCCGGGACTTGAACAATGAGCAGTTCTTC. The encoded protein is CATSRPWSRDLNNEQFF. This chain links TRBV15 with TRBJ2-1; maybe TRBD2 (6 bases). The CDR3 covers 17 residues. The germline gives CDR1 LNHNV, CDR2 YYDKDF (reference sequence). With 2 bases removed from V and 5 bases from J, the gap between germline ends came to 19 bases.

V is TRBV19 and J is TRBJ2-1; 11 positions match TRBD2. Trimming at V came to 6 bases and at J to 2 bases, leaving 9 bases not matched to a gene. CDR3 length: 17 residues. Germline CDR1 and CDR2: LNHDA and SQIVND (reference sequence). The CDR3: CASRDLAGGTAYNEQFF. CDR3 in DNA: TGTGCCAGTAGAGATCTAGCGGGAGGAACGGCCTACAATGAGCAGTTCTTC.

This chain uses TRBV7-6 with TRBJ1-5; D is possibly TRBD1 (5 bases). This CDR3 is 19 amino acids long. In germline, CDR1 is SGHVS, CDR2 FNYEAQ. The V gene lost 2 bases and the J gene lost 0 bases, with 20 bases spanning the gap. CDR3 in amino acids: CASSLPTGGSLYSNQPQHF. CDR3 in DNA: TGTGCCAGCAGCTTACCCACAGGTGGGTCCCTTTATAGCAATCAGCCCCAGCATTTT.

The J gene is TRBJ2-3, the V gene TRBV30, with 14 bases matching TRBD2. This CDR3 contains 14 residues. V lost 8 bases, J lost 6 bases, and 7 bases stayed unmatched. The germline V gene has CDR1 GTSNPN and CDR2 SVGIG (reference sequence). CDR3 in amino acids: CAMGGLAGVDTQYF. Written as DNA, the CDR3 is TGTGCCATGGGGGGACTAGCGGGAGTGGATACGCAGTATTTT.